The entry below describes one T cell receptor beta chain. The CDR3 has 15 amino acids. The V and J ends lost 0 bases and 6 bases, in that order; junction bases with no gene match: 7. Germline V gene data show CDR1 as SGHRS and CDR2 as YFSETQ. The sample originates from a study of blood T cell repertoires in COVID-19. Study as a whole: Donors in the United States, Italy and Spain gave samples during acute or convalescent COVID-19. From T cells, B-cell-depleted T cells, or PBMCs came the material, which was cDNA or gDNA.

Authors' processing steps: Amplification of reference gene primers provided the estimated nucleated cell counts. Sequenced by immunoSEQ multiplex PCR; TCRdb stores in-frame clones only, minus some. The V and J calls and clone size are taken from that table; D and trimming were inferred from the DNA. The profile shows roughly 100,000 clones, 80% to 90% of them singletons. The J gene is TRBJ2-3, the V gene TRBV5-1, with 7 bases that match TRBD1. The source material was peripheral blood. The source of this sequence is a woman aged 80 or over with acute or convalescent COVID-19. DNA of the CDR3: TGCGCCAGCAGCTTGGAGCAGGGGGTCAGGGATACGCAGTATTTT. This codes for CASSLEQGVRDTQYF. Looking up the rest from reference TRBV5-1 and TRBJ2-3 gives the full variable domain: KAGVTQTPRYLIKTRGQQVTLSCSPISGHRSVSWYQQTPGQGLQFLFEYFSETQRNKGNFPGRFSGRQFSNSRSEMNVSTLELGDSALYLCASSLEQGVRDTQYFGPGTRLTVL.